The clone carrying this T cell receptor beta chain was seen more than once but under ten times. Its antigen is undetermined. The data were taken from a study of T-cell memory formation after mild COVID-19. Study background: There were largely donor-specific TCR clusters. Whole-study results and caveats: In pre-infection memory, a portion of responding clones appeared, which suggested that cross-reactive memory joined. Proof of SARS-CoV-2 specificity was absent for the second-wave clones that crested on day 37.

Constant-segment primers and 5'RACE yielded cDNA libraries for TCR alpha and TCR beta, each carrying sample barcodes and UMIs. TCRdb re-analysed the 5' RACE reads in MiXCR, keeping a single row per CDR3 protein. The sample has around 530,000 distinct CDR3 sequences; less than 25% are singletons. CDR1 and CDR2 from the germline V gene are SGHKS and YYEKEE (reference sequence). The CDR3 runs 15 residues. Trimming left V 1 base short and J 2 bases short, with 11 bases between. The sequence was obtained from an adult woman who had mild COVID-19 (a few samples of this study predate the infection). Cell type and time point are not known. This sequence joins TRBV5-5 and TRBJ2-3; D ambiguous. Material: PBMCs or a T cell subset sorted from them (not recorded which). CDR3 in amino acids: CASSLLEGTTDTQYF. The CDR3 DNA follows: TGTGCCAGCAGCTTGCTCGAAGGTACCACAGATACGCAGTATTTT.